This paragraph reports one T cell receptor (beta chain). Its antigen remains unknown. In germline, CDR1 is SEHNR, CDR2 FQNEAQ (reference sequence). The CDR3 contains 13 residues. Trimming removed 3 bases at V and 4 bases at J, with 6 bases between. TCRdb passed the 5' RACE reads through MiXCR, listing each CDR3 protein once. The sample lists roughly 380,000 distinct CDR3 sequences, 25% to 30% occurring once. These data originate in a study of T-cell memory formation after mild COVID-19. Study at large: Across donors, TCR clusters were largely donor specific.

Study-wide findings and caveats: Within pre-infection memory, some responding clones were found, suggesting cross-reactive memory joined.

This receptor was taken from an adult woman who had mild COVID-19 (a few samples of this study predate the infection). Cell type and time point are not known. The V and J genes are TRBV7-9 and TRBJ2-2; D is ambiguous. Input material: PBMCs or a T cell subset sorted from them (not recorded which). Here the CDR3 DNA reads TGTGCCAGCAGCTTTGAGCTCACCGGGGAGCTGTTTTTT. Residues: CASSFELTGELFF.